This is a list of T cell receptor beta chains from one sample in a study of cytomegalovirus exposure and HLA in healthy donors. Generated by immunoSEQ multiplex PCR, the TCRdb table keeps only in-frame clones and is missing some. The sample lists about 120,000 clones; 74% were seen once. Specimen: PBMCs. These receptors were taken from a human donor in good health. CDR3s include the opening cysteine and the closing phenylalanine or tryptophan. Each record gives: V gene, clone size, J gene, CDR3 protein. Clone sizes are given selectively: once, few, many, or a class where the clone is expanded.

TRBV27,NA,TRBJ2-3,CASSLLGLAGGTQYF
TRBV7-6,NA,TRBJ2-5,CASSLGGAGKETQYF
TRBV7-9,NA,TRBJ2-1,CASSHNTGGVNEQFF
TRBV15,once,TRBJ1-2,CATSIQTGNYGYTF
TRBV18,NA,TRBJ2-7,CASSPIRSDRYLYEQYF
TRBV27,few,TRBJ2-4,CASSLGGGAIKNIQYF
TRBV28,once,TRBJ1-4,CASSLSAGVYEKLFF
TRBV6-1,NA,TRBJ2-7,CASTGHESEQYF
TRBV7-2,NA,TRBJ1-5,CASSYSNQPQHF
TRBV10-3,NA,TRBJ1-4,CAISEGWAEKLFF
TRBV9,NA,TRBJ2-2,CASSVGTSGSGELFF
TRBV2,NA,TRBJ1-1,CASSEARLAGLAEAFF
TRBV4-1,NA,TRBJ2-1,CASSEAITGSYNEQFF
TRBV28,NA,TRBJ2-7,CASSLSGQVSYEQYF
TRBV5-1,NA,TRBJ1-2,CASSSLGQGEGNYGYTF
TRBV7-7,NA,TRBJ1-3,CASSLGEHPGNTIYF
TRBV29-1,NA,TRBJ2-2,CSVFQNTGELFF
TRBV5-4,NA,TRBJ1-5,CASSRDSHQPQHF
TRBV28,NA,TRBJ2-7,CAGSDSSGGIYEQYF
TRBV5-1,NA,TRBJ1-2,CASSSAAGFYGYTF
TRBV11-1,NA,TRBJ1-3,CASSLTGSGNTIYF
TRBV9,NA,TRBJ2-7,CASSVGIEGGEQYF
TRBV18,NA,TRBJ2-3,CASSPTGGGSTDTQYF
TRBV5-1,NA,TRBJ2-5,CASKRGGARETQYF
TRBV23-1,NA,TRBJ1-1,CASSQSTGNTEAFF
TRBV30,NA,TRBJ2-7,CAWTTPGEQYF
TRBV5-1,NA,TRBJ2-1,CASRGLAGANEQFF
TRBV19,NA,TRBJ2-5,CASSMAAGETQYF
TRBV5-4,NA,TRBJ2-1,CASSPGLAGVGEQFF
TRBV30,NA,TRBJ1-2,CAWSATRGGLNYGYTF
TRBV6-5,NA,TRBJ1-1,CASRTNREAFF
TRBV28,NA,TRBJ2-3,CASTHALDRTGTDTQYF
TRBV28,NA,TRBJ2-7,CASSLDRTLRGQYF